This T cell receptor beta chain originates from a study of metastatic and nonmetastatic thyroid tumors (dated by TCRdb to between 2020 and 2021). Looking at the study overall: For patients with malignant and with benign thyroid disease, the researchers compared repertoires between peripheral blood samples and tumor or nodule tissue samples.

Between the V and J ends, shortened by 2 bases and 0 bases respectively, the junction contains 14 bases. From the cysteine up to the phenylalanine, the CDR3 has a length of 17 residues. The read is trimmed to its CDR3 DNA, 51 bases read in frame from base 1. From the germline V gene, CDR1 is LGHNA and CDR2 is YNFKEQ. About this clone: There is no known antigen for this receptor. No base qualities exist here, and no much larger clone lies one base off it.

No treatment had been received by any patient before thyroid surgery. Patient clinical samples collected from the early 2010s to the late 2010s were retrospectively analysed using T-cell receptor beta sequencing. Broader findings and caveats from the paper: In both blood and tumor samples, malignant tumors were reported to have significantly higher TCR beta diversity than benign nodules.

The protocol used for the library was PCR. The instrument was an Illumina HiSeq 4000. High-throughput sequencing was used to profile the CDR3 region of the TCR beta-chain in every patient. The study's own analysis went as follows. Drawing on CDR3 differences between clinicopathological groups, the researchers built a classifier meant to tell apart patients with distant-metastatic papillary thyroid cancer. Repertoire diversity was assessed with the Shannon index, and tumor-blood repertoire similarity with the Morisita-Horn index. TCRdb reprocessed the public reads (quality trimming at Q25 with fastp, clone calling with MiXCR) and kept in-frame beta chains. The V and J calls, along with clone size, are taken from TCRdb and not from the paper's own processing. In this sample the table shows roughly 39,000 clones, about 45% of which occur a single time. The ten largest make up about 24% of the sample.

Sequencing was done on a sample of tumor tissue. This TCR was recovered from a male donor with papillary thyroid cancer or a benign thyroid nodule (not recorded which). Some clones in this sample may be carry-over from other donors' samples. This sequence uses TRBV4-2 and TRBJ2-1; the D element could tentatively be TRBD1 or TRBD2, as 7 bases agree for each. The CDR3 loop reads CASSQRGRTSSYNEQFF. The nucleotides are TGTGCCAGCAGCCAAAGGGGGCGGACTAGCTCCTACAATGAGCAGTTCTTC.